Below are 12 T cell receptor beta chains sequenced from a single sample in a study of blood T cell repertoires in COVID-19. Some clones are missing from TCRdb's copy, which holds only in-frame ones; the method was immunoSEQ multiplex PCR. The sample lists some 200,000 clones, approximately 85% occurring once. The material sequenced was peripheral blood. The source of these receptors is a woman between 65 and 79 years old with COVID-19, enrolled during active disease.

The genes are TRBV14 and TRBJ1-6, with D hard to call. The CDR3 has 13 amino acids. Trimming cost V 4 bases and J 11 bases, with 12 bases left between them. CDR1 SGHDN and CDR2 FVKESK come from the germline V gene. CDR3 protein: CASSRSRGPPLHF. The CDR3 DNA is TGTGCCAGCAGCCGTTCAAGAGGGCCACCCCTCCACTTT.

This clone was found once. This CDR3 is CASSKLLGGSNGYTF. CDR3 DNA sequence: TGTGCCAGTAGTAAACTCCTGGGAGGGTCAAATGGCTACACCTTC. This sequence joins TRBV19 and TRBJ1-2; D is undetermined. The V gene lost 4 bases and the J gene lost 6 bases, with 18 bases spanning the gap. Germline V CDR1 and CDR2: LNHDA, SQIVND (reference sequence). The CDR3 is made up of 15 amino acids.

The chain recombines TRBV3-1 (or the pseudogene TRBV3-2) with TRBJ2-3; the match to TRBD1 covers 8 bases. From germline, CDR1 is LGHDT and CDR2 YNNKEL (reference sequence). With V trimmed by 3 bases and J by 1 base, 6 bases remained unmatched. The CDR3 covers 16 residues. The CDR3 loop is CASSHSGGGGTDTQYF. For the CDR3, the DNA is TGTGCCAGCAGCCACTCAGGGGGCGGGGGCACAGATACGCAGTATTTT.

V usage is TRBV28 and J usage is TRBJ1-6, with 8 bases fitting TRBD1. There are 16 residues in the CDR3. J was trimmed by 6 bases and V by 2 bases; bases with no gene match: 6. Germline CDR1 and CDR2: MDHEN and SYDVKM. CDR3 in amino acids: CASSLGTGQVNSPLHF. The CDR3 DNA sequence: TGTGCCAGCAGTTTAGGAACGGGACAGGTTAATTCACCCCTCCACTTT.

This chain uses TRBV5-6 with TRBJ2-7; 16 bases agree with TRBD2. V gave up 3 bases and J gave up 4 bases; unmatched junction bases: 4. The CDR3 sequence is 16 residues long. Germline CDR1 SGHDT, CDR2 YYEEEE. CDR3 DNA sequence: TGTGCCAGCAGCTGGGGACTAGCGGGGGGGCAATACGAGCAGTACTTC. Protein: CASSWGLAGGQYEQYF.

The chain combines TRBV6-2 or TRBV6-3 with TRBJ1-5; TRBD1 aligns across 10 bases. Germline lookup yields CDR1 MNHEY and CDR2 SVGEGT. With V trimmed by 6 bases and J by 0 bases, 14 bases remained unmatched. The CDR3 contains 19 residues. The DNA for the CDR3 is TGTGCCAGCAGCCCAACCGGGACAGGGGACTCTTATAGCAATCAGCCCCAGCATTTT. Translating gives CASSPTGTGDSYSNQPQHF.

This clone came up once. The chain joins TRBV5-6 to TRBJ1-2; 11 bases align to TRBD1. Germline V gives CDR1 SGHDT, CDR2 YYEEEE. The ends lost 4 bases at V and 0 bases at J; junction bases unmatched: 5. The CDR3 extends over 16 amino acids. CDR3 bases: TGTGCCAGCAGCCTGGGACAGGGGGTAGCTAACTATGGCTACACCTTC. Amino acid sequence: CASSLGQGVANYGYTF.

V is TRBV19 and J is TRBJ1-6, with a tentative D call TRBD1 (6 bases). Trimming took 3 bases from V and 7 from J, leaving 13 bases between them. CDR1 and CDR2 (germline): LNHDA, SQIVND (reference sequence). The CDR3 sequence is 15 residues long. CDR3 sequence reads: CASSINTGPNSPLHF. The CDR3 DNA reads as TGTGCCAGTAGTATTAACACAGGGCCGAATTCACCCCTCCACTTT.

The chain employs TRBV6-5 and TRBJ1-2, with TRBD1 matching over 10 bases. Unmatched junction bases numbered 8, after V lost 5 bases and J lost 8 bases. This CDR3 has 14 amino acids. Germline V gene lookup returns CDR1 MNHEY and CDR2 SVGAGI. CDR3 nucleotide sequence: TGTGCCAGCAGTACTGACAGGGGGCAAAGGGGCTACACCTTC. This translates into CASSTDRGQRGYTF.

This rearrangement joins TRBV9 to TRBJ1-5, with 10 bases that match TRBD1. V lost 3 bases, J lost 11 bases, and 14 bases stayed unmatched. The germline V gene encodes CDR1 SGDLS and CDR2 YYNGEE. The CDR3 spans 16 residues. CDR3 DNA: TGTGCCAGCAGCGCTGGGACAGGGGTTGACCAATGGGCCCAGCATTTT. It is translated as CASSAGTGVDQWAQHF.

This chain joins TRBV7-2 and TRBJ2-1, with a tentative D call TRBD1 (6 bases). Trimming took off 4 bases at V and 5 bases at J, with 9 bases between the two ends. CDR1 is SGHTA, CDR2 FQGNSA, per germline. The CDR3 covers 13 residues. The CDR3 DNA sequence: TGTGCCAGCAGCTACGGGACACACAATGAGCAGTTCTTC. Translated, it gives CASSYGTHNEQFF.

The V and J genes are TRBV15 and TRBJ2-1; 14 nucleotides align to TRBD2. This CDR3 spans 17 amino acids. The V segment lost 5 bases and the J segment 10 bases; nucleotides outside the gene matches: 13. Germline lookup yields CDR1 LNHNV and CDR2 YYDKDF (reference sequence). The CDR3 DNA reads as TGTGCCACCAGCGGCGGGGGACTAGCGGGAGAGACTGGCGAGCAGTTCTTC. Amino acid sequence: CATSGGGLAGETGEQFF.